Shown below are 12 T cell receptor beta chains from a single sample sequenced in a study of PD-1 blockade in classical Hodgkin lymphoma. The time point denotes: cycle 4 day 1 (C4D1), after less than seven weeks of nivolumab. Every patient was affected by relapse after autologous stem cell transplantation, while exposure to brentuximab vedotin was not uniform. Clones were read by immunoSEQ multiplex PCR, and TCRdb kept only the in-frame ones, dropping some. The profile covers about 33,000 clones, with approximately 70% appearing a single time and 3.5% to 4% taken by the ten largest. The sequencing here drew on peripheral blood mononuclear cells (PBMCs), taken before the fourth cycle of nivolumab. The receptors were sampled from a human donor with classical Hodgkin lymphoma.

The chain recombines TRBV6-5 with TRBJ1-1; no clear D. Germline lookup yields CDR1 MNHEY and CDR2 SVGAGI. The CDR3 extends over 14 amino acids. V dropped 0 bases and J dropped 4 bases, with 9 bases sitting between them. CDR3 in DNA: TGTGCCAGCAGTTACTCTCTAGACGGCACTGAAGCTTTCTTT. Its translation is CASSYSLDGTEAFF.

V and J are TRBV7-3 and TRBJ2-1, with 8 bases fitting TRBD2. Losses at the gene ends were 5 bases for V and 7 bases for J; bases not matched to a gene: 7. The CDR3 contains 14 residues. Germline V gives CDR1 SGHTA, CDR2 FQGTGA. The CDR3 DNA reads as TGTGCCAGCAGCCCCGCGGGGGGAATAAATGAGCAGTTCTTC. Translation: CASSPAGGINEQFF.

The genes are TRBV6-5 and TRBJ2-7; D unclear. V was cut by 2 bases and J by 6 bases, with 8 bases left in between. Germline values: CDR1 MNHEY, CDR2 SVGAGI. The CDR3 consists of 12 residues. Here the CDR3 reads CASSYSASEQYF. In DNA, the CDR3 is TGTGCCAGCAGTTACAGTGCGAGCGAGCAGTACTTC.

This chain links TRBV6-4 with TRBJ2-1, with TRBD2 matching 10 bases. Germline values: CDR1 MRHNA, CDR2 SNTAGT. V lost 3 bases, J lost 3 bases, and 2 bases stayed unmatched. CDR3 length equals 15 residues. This chain's CDR3 is CASSELAGSYNEQFF. CDR3 in DNA: TGTGCCAGCAGTGAACTAGCGGGAAGCTACAATGAGCAGTTCTTC.

The V call is TRBV9, the J call TRBJ2-1; no firm D call. Germline lookup yields CDR1 SGDLS and CDR2 YYNGEE. Trimming shortened V by 4 bases and J by 3 bases, and 8 bases separated the two germline ends. The CDR3 is 13 residues long. CDR3 in DNA: TGTGCCAGCAGCCCTAACGTCTACAATGAGCAGTTCTTC. It specifies CASSPNVYNEQFF.

The V call is TRBV5-4, the J call TRBJ2-2, with D possibly being TRBD1 (5 bases). The CDR3 is 15 amino acids. V lost 2 bases and J lost 3, with 11 bases in between. CDR1 is SGHNT, CDR2 YYREEE, per germline (reference sequence). The chain's CDR3 is CASSFQGQDTGELFF. In nucleotides, the CDR3 is TGTGCCAGCAGCTTTCAGGGCCAGGACACCGGGGAGCTGTTTTTT. The full variable domain, completed using reference TRBV5-4 and TRBJ2-2, is ETGVTQSPTHLIKTRGQQVTLRCSSQSGHNTVSWYQQALGQGPQFIFQYYREEENGRGNFPPRFSGLQFPNYSSELNVNALELDDSALYLCASSFQGQDTGELFFGEGSRLTVL.

CDR3 loop: CASSLDLRTGLASTEAFF. The CDR3 DNA sequence: TGTGCCAGCAGCTTAGATCTCCGGACAGGGTTGGCGAGCACTGAAGCTTTCTTT. The chain combines TRBV7-8 with TRBJ1-1; 8 bases agree with TRBD1. The CDR3 totals 18 residues. J was trimmed by 4 bases and V by 1 base; bases with no gene match: 14. Germline values: CDR1 SGHVS, CDR2 FQNEAQ.

This clone was seen more than once but under ten times. The V call is TRBV5-4, the J call TRBJ1-2, with 10 bases fitting TRBD1. The CDR3 sequence is 15 residues long. Looked up from germline, CDR1 is SGHNT and CDR2 is YYREEE (reference sequence). The ends lost 4 bases at V and 1 base at J; junction bases unmatched: 4. CDR3 region: CASSPRTGGNYGYTF. CDR3 DNA sequence: TGTGCCAGCAGCCCCAGGACAGGGGGTAACTATGGCTACACCTTC.

V usage is TRBV9 and J usage is TRBJ2-7; D may be TRBD2 (6 bases). The CDR3 runs to 15 residues. Looked up from germline, CDR1 is SGDLS and CDR2 is YYNGEE. V dropped 2 bases and J dropped 0 bases, with 12 bases sitting between them. This CDR3 reads CASSVEQTSSYEQYF. In nucleotides, the CDR3 is TGTGCCAGCAGCGTCGAACAGACTAGCTCCTACGAGCAGTACTTC.

The chain is built from TRBV7-9 and TRBJ1-1, with 11 nucleotides matching TRBD1. This CDR3 contains 13 residues. Trimming removed 7 bases from V and 10 bases from J; junction bases left unmatched: 8. CDR1 and CDR2 from the germline V gene are SEHNR and FQNEAQ (reference sequence). CDR3 sequence reads: CASTRTGGNGAFF. The CDR3 DNA sequence: TGTGCCAGCACCAGGACAGGGGGCAATGGAGCTTTCTTT.

V usage is TRBV14 and J usage is TRBJ2-5; D is possibly TRBD1 (6 bases). Germline loops: CDR1 SGHDN, CDR2 FVKESK. Trimming removed 6 bases at V and 8 bases at J, with 19 bases between. The CDR3 runs 14 residues. The CDR3 protein is CASRLTGTKGTQYF. Here the CDR3 DNA reads TGTGCCAGCAGACTTACCGGGACAAAGGGAACCCAGTACTTC. Combining the CDR3 with reference TRBV14 and TRBJ2-5 gives the whole variable domain EAGVTQFPSHSVIEKGQTVTLRCDPISGHDNLYWYRRVMGKEIKFLLHFVKESKQDESGMPNNRFLAERTGGTYSTLKVQPAELEDSGVYFCASRLTGTKGTQYFGPGTRLLVL.

This clone was counted only a few times. This chain links TRBV7-2 with TRBJ2-7, with 7 bases identical to TRBD2. The CDR3 runs to 15 residues. J was trimmed by 2 bases and V by 5 bases; bases with no gene match: 9. Germline V CDR1 and CDR2: SGHTA, FQGNSA. CDR3 amino acids: CASSPPAGAAYEQYF. CDR3 nucleotide sequence: TGTGCCAGCAGCCCCCCCGCGGGAGCGGCCTACGAGCAGTACTTC.